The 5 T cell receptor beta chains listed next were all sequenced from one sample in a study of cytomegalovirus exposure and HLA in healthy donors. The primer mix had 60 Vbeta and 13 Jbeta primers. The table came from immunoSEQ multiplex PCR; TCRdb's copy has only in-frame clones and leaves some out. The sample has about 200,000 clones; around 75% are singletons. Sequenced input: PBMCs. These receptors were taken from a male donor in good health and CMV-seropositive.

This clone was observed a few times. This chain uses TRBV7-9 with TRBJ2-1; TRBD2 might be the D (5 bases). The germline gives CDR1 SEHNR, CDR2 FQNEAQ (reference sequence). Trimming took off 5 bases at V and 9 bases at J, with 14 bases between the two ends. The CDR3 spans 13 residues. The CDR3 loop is CASSDGVQGEQFF. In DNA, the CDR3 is TGTGCCAGCAGCGACGGGGTCCAAGGTGAGCAGTTCTTC. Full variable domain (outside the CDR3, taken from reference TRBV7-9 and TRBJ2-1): DTGVSQNPRHKITKRGQNVTFRCDPISEHNRLYWYRQTLGQGPEFLTYFQNEAQLEKSRLLSDRFSAERPKGSFSTLEIQRTEQGDSAMYLCASSDGVQGEQFFGPGTRLTVL.

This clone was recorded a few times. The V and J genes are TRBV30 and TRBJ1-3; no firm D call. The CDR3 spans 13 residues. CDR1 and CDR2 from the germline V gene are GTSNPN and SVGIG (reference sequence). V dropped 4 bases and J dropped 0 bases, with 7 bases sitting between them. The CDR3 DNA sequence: TGTGCCTGGACTAGTACCTCTGGAAACACCATATATTTT. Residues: CAWTSTSGNTIYF.

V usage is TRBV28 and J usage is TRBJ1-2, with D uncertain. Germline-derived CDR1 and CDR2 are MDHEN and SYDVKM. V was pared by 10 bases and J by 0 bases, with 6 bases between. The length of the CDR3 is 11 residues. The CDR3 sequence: CATSSNYGYTF. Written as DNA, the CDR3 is TGTGCCACCTCTTCTAACTATGGCTACACCTTC.

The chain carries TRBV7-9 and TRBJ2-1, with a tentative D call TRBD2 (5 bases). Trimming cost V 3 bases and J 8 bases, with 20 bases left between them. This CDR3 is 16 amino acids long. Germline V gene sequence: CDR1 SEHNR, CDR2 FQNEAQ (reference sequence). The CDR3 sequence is CASSFLRAATDDEQFF. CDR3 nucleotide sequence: TGTGCCAGCAGCTTTTTACGAGCGGCGACGGACGATGAGCAGTTCTTC.

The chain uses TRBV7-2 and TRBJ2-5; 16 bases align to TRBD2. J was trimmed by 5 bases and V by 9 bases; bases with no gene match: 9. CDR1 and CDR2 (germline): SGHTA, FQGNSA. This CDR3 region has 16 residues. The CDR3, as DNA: TGTGCCAGTACAGGGACTAGCGGGGGGGCTAGGGAGACCCAGTACTTC. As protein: CASTGTSGGARETQYF. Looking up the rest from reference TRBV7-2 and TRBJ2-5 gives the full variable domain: GAGVSQSPSNKVTEKGKDVELRCDPISGHTALYWYRQSLGQGLEFLIYFQGNSAPDKSGLPSDRFSAERTGGSVSTLTIQRTQQEDSAVYLCASTGTSGGARETQYFGPGTRLLVL.